This entry lists 12 T cell receptor beta chains sequenced from one sample in a study of blood T cell repertoires in COVID-19. Sequenced by immunoSEQ multiplex PCR; TCRdb stores in-frame clones only, minus some. This sample carries approximately 360,000 clones, around 90% of them seen once, and the ten largest clones take 0.95% to 1.5%. Sequencing input: peripheral blood. These receptors were taken from a man aged 35 to 55 with acute or convalescent COVID-19.

The CDR3 nucleotides are TGTGCCAGCAGCGAAACAGGGGCCGGGGAGCTGTTTTTT. Translated, it gives CASSETGAGELFF. The chain joins TRBV5-4 to TRBJ2-2, with TRBD1 matching 7 bases. With 4 bases clipped from V and 6 bases from J, the junction kept 3 bases outside the gene matches. There are 13 residues in the CDR3. Germline CDR1 and CDR2: SGHNT and YYREEE (reference sequence).

This clone appeared a few times. The chain joins TRBV9 to TRBJ2-1; no firm D call. Trimming left V 0 bases short and J 9 bases short, with 7 bases between. This CDR3 has 12 amino acids. Germline values: CDR1 SGDLS, CDR2 YYNGEE. CDR3 nucleotide sequence: TGTGCCAGCAGCGTAGTTCGCGGTGAGCAGTTCTTC. Protein: CASSVVRGEQFF.

This clone was counted once. This chain connects TRBV9 to TRBJ2-7; 9 bases fit TRBD1. CDR1 and CDR2 (germline): SGDLS, YYNGEE. The CDR3 loop spans 17 amino acids. V shed 3 bases, J shed 1 base, and the junction held 11 bases outside the gene matches. In DNA, the CDR3 is TGTGCCAGCAGCGCCCGAGCCCGGGACAGGGTATCCTACGAGCAGTACTTC. Encoded protein: CASSARARDRVSYEQYF.

This clone has just a few counts. Other DNA sequences in the same sample also yield this CDR3. The J gene is TRBJ2-7, the V gene TRBV7-2; 7 bases are a match to TRBD2. The J segment lost 1 base and the V segment lost 1 base, leaving 4 bases of the junction unmatched. The CDR3 has 15 residues. Germline values: CDR1 SGHTA, CDR2 FQGNSA. The CDR3 DNA reads as TGTGCCAGCAGCTTAGGGGGGGGAATTTCCTACGAGCAGTACTTC. Translated, it gives CASSLGGGISYEQYF.

The V gene is TRBV4-1, the J gene TRBJ2-7, with 8 nucleotides matching TRBD1. The V gene's germline CDR1 is MGHRA and CDR2 YSYEKL. V shed 0 bases and J 4 bases; nucleotides not matched to a gene: 11. This CDR3 has 17 amino acids. The CDR3 region is CASSQEWDTGQGYEQYF. The DNA of the CDR3 is TGCGCCAGCAGCCAAGAATGGGACACCGGACAGGGTTACGAGCAGTACTTC.

The V gene is TRBV2, the J gene TRBJ2-7; D is uncertain. This CDR3 spans 10 amino acids. Trimming cost V 6 bases and J 4 bases, with 4 bases left between them. CDR1 is SNHLY and CDR2 is FYNNEI in the germline V gene. Here the CDR3 reads CASSSYEQYF. The CDR3 DNA follows: TGTGCCAGCAGCTCTTACGAGCAGTACTTC. Looking up the rest from reference TRBV2 and TRBJ2-7 gives the full variable domain: EPEVTQTPSHQVTQMGQEVILRCVPISNHLYFYWYRQILGQKVEFLVSFYNNEISEKSEIFDDQFSVERPDGSNFTLKIRSTKLEDSAMYFCASSSYEQYFGPGTRLTVT.

The chain recombines TRBV24-1 with TRBJ2-7, with 8 bases identical to TRBD1. The J segment lost 6 bases and the V segment lost 5 bases, leaving 5 bases of the junction unmatched. Germline CDR1 is KGHDR and CDR2 is SFDVKD. The CDR3 length is 13 residues. In nucleotides, the CDR3 is TGTGCCACCAGTGCCAGGACAGGGCCCGAGCAGTACTTC. Translated, it gives CATSARTGPEQYF.

This chain connects TRBV27 to TRBJ2-7; a weak D match, TRBD1 (6 bases). The ends were cut back, 5 bases at V and 6 bases at J, with 14 bases in the middle. Germline values: CDR1 MNHEY, CDR2 SMNVEV (reference sequence). The CDR3 contains 13 residues. The CDR3 DNA sequence: TGTGCCAGCAGTGGGCAGGGGAATCTCGAGCAGTACTTC. This sequence encodes CASSGQGNLEQYF.

The V call is TRBV5-4, the J call TRBJ2-6; a weak D match, TRBD1 (5 bases). V lost 3 bases to trimming and J lost 2 bases, with 9 bases between them. Germline CDR1 SGHNT, CDR2 YYREEE (reference sequence). The length of the CDR3 is 15 residues. The DNA for the CDR3 is TGTGCCAGCAGCTCCAGGGTCGCTGGGGCCAACGTCCTGACTTTC. Translated: CASSSRVAGANVLTF.

V is TRBV28 and J is TRBJ1-3, with D possibly being TRBD1 (5 bases). The CDR3 has 13 residues. Germline lookup yields CDR1 MDHEN and CDR2 SYDVKM. V lost 6 bases and J lost 8, with 14 bases in between. The CDR3 nucleotides read TGTGCCAGCAGAAAATCAGGGCCGGACACCATATATTTT. It yields the protein CASRKSGPDTIYF.

The V and J genes are TRBV3-1 (or the pseudogene TRBV3-2) and TRBJ2-7; 12 positions agree with TRBD2. The trim removed 2 bases at V and 4 bases at J, leaving 0 bases unmatched. The CDR3 is 14 amino acids. Germline lookup yields CDR1 LGHDT and CDR2 YNNKEL (reference sequence). The CDR3 DNA reads as TGTGCCAGCAGCCAAACTAGCGGGAGGTACGAGCAGTACTTC. It specifies CASSQTSGRYEQYF.

The rearrangement uses TRBV5-1 and TRBJ1-1; 7 bases align to TRBD1. V was pared by 0 bases and J by 0 bases, with 5 bases of the junction left unmatched. CDR1 is SGHRS, CDR2 YFSETQ, per germline. The CDR3 is 16 residues long. The CDR3 nucleotides read TGCGCCAGCAGCTTGGTTCGGGACAGACTGAACACTGAAGCTTTCTTT. This encodes CASSLVRDRLNTEAFF.